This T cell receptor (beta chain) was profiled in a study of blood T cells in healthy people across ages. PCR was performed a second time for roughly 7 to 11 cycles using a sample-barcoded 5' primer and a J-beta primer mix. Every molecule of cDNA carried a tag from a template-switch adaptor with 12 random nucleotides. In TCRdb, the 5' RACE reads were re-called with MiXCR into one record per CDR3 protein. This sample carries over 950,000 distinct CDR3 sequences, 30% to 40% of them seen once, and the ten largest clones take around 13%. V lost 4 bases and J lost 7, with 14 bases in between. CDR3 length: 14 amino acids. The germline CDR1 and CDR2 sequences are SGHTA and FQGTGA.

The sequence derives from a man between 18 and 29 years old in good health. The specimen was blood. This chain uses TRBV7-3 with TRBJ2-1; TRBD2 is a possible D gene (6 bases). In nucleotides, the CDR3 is TGTGCCAGCAGCTCCATAAGTGCGGGGAATGAGCAGTTCTTC. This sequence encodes CASSSISAGNEQFF.